This T cell receptor beta chain was identified during a study of a mutant IDH1 vaccine in newly diagnosed glioma. Turning to the study itself: Patients came in for eight vaccinations, in weeks 1, 3, 5, 7, 11, 15, 19 and 23. Those enrolled had earlier been treated with radiotherapy, temozolomide, or both, mostly both. Treated patients, around 60% male and roughly 40% female, averaged approximately 40 years of age. General observations from the study: Pseudoprogression appears to have had no connection to changes in top peripheral T cell clonotypes.

Time point reported: week 23, last vaccination. In every dose of vaccine, 300 ug of mutant IDH1 20-mer peptide was given alongside topical imiquimod. Produced via immunoSEQ multiplex PCR; TCRdb's table is partial and in-frame only. The sample consists of about 44,000 clones, less than 95% of them appearing once. Trimming took 4 bases from V and 2 from J, leaving 14 bases between them. Per germline, CDR1 LNHDA and CDR2 SQIVND (reference sequence). This CDR3 region has 15 residues. Notes on this clone: Its matching antigen is unknown.

This clonotype originated in a man aged 50 to 59 with glioma. The sample consisted of PBMCs, taken from a glioma patient whose treatment included an IDH1 peptide vaccine. V and J are TRBV19 and TRBJ1-1; no definite D call. The CDR3 is CASSTRHQVNTEAFF. For the CDR3, the DNA is TGTGCCAGTAGTACCCGACATCAGGTAAACACTGAAGCTTTCTTT.